This T cell receptor (beta chain) comes out of a study of T cells in Graves' hyperthyroidism and ophthalmopathy. Broader study findings: Model-based prediction identified ophthalmopathy a median around 6.5 months prior to its onset.

This clonotype showed up many times. The antigen is unknown. Orbital computed tomography, thyroid ultrasound, serum thyroxine and TRAb, and clinical symptoms together informed the diagnoses. The authors took PBMCs from 7.5 to 10 ml fresh peripheral blood. Trimming pared 3 bases from V and 10 bases from J, leaving 16 bases between. The CDR3 runs to 14 residues. The germline V gene encodes CDR1 SGHAT and CDR2 FQNNGV. Amplification of TCR beta CDR3 regions was performed using RNA transcripts as template. An initial round of RT-PCR targeting the TCR CDR3 relied on the HTBI primer set. TCRdb ran MiXCR on the multiplex PCR reads and lists one entry per CDR3 protein. Of 600,000 to 650,000 distinct CDR3 sequences listed, around 20% are singletons.

The TCR was taken from a man aged 25-45 years with Graves' ophthalmopathy. Sample: blood. The chain recombines TRBV11-2 with TRBJ2-1; unclear D gene. The CDR3 is CASSFPPPAAEQFF. The CDR3 DNA follows: TGTGCCAGCAGCTTCCCCCCCCCCGCCGCCGAGCAGTTCTTC.